Listed below are T cell receptor beta chains from one sample, sequenced in a study of blood T cell repertoires in COVID-19. Some clones are missing from TCRdb's copy, which holds only in-frame ones; the method was immunoSEQ multiplex PCR. The sample shows under 150,000 clones, around 80% of them seen only once. Sequencing was performed on peripheral blood. These receptors were collected from a woman older than 75 with active or convalescent COVID-19. CDR3s leave out the opening cysteine and the closing phenylalanine or tryptophan. Size is stated for part of the rows, as once, few or many counts, or as a class when the clone is expanded.

CDR3: ASSPGQPAYEQY
J: TRBJ2-7
V: TRBV9
size: -

CDR3: ASSLANRGNTEAF
J: TRBJ1-1
V: TRBV5-1
size: -

CDR3: ASSVWEGGYEQY
J: TRBJ2-7
V: TRBV9
size: few

CDR3: ASTSGGAGEQY
J: TRBJ2-7
V: TRBV3-1/TRBV3-2
size: -

CDR3: ASSLTGQGQETQY
J: TRBJ2-5
V: TRBV7-3
size: -

CDR3: ASSPGQLGHEQY
J: TRBJ2-7
V: TRBV11-2
size: -

CDR3: AWNPRTSGAAYEQY
J: TRBJ2-7
V: TRBV30
size: -

CDR3: AISVTTYNEQF
J: TRBJ2-1
V: TRBV10-3
size: -

CDR3: ASIWDSQAF
J: TRBJ1-1
V: TRBV2
size: -

CDR3: ASSLGDGNTIY
J: TRBJ1-3
V: TRBV7-3
size: -

CDR3: ASSYQAGTGNEQF
J: TRBJ2-1
V: TRBV3-1/TRBV3-2
size: many

CDR3: ATSPGVGGYT
J: TRBJ1-2
V: TRBV24-1
size: once

CDR3: ASSLHRSSGNTIY
J: TRBJ1-3
V: TRBV28
size: -

CDR3: ASSSGGASSPLH
J: TRBJ1-6
V: TRBV28
size: -

CDR3: ASSFRNTGELF
J: TRBJ2-2
V: TRBV5-5
size: -

CDR3: ASRDPGVTDTQY
J: TRBJ2-3
V: TRBV6-5
size: few

CDR3: SVVDFNEQY
J: TRBJ2-7
V: TRBV20-1
size: -

CDR3: ATSRRVGDRITQY
J: TRBJ2-5
V: TRBV15
size: -

CDR3: ASSEQDSGPQF
J: TRBJ2-1
V: TRBV6-1
size: once

CDR3: AISQAGTGNTGELF
J: TRBJ2-2
V: TRBV10-3
size: -

CDR3: ASSFEGSLHEQY
J: TRBJ2-7
V: TRBV7-9
size: once

CDR3: ASTHGDRMNTEAF
J: TRBJ1-1
V: TRBV2
size: -

CDR3: ASSQGRRLMSVSGNTIY
J: TRBJ1-3
V: TRBV4-2
size: -

CDR3: ASSSSPGTGNTEAF
J: TRBJ1-1
V: TRBV28
size: -

CDR3: ASSSTGQHSYNSPLH
J: TRBJ1-6
V: TRBV5-1
size: -

CDR3: ASSATGTGMNTEAF
J: TRBJ1-1
V: TRBV6-2/TRBV6-3
size: -

CDR3: ASSTLAGSYEQY
J: TRBJ2-7
V: TRBV27
size: -

CDR3: AWSPRDMIGNTIY
J: TRBJ1-3
V: TRBV30
size: -

CDR3: ASSPTGGRSTEAF
J: TRBJ1-1
V: TRBV5-1
size: -

CDR3: ASSSTGGNNSPLH
J: TRBJ1-6
V: TRBV5-4
size: few

CDR3: ASSNRETDNSPLH
J: TRBJ1-6
V: TRBV5-1
size: -

CDR3: ASSGRTGGFGETQY
J: TRBJ2-5
V: TRBV5-4
size: -

CDR3: ASSLQTGGPEKLF
J: TRBJ1-4
V: TRBV28
size: -

CDR3: ASSLAGTGSGNTIY
J: TRBJ1-3
V: TRBV7-2
size: -

CDR3: AWSLDSGGGETQY
J: TRBJ2-5
V: TRBV30
size: -

CDR3: ASSLVRRGVYEQY
J: TRBJ2-7
V: TRBV11-2
size: -

CDR3: ASSSGLVQPQH
J: TRBJ1-5
V: TRBV28
size: -

CDR3: ASSQEGQGLSPLH
J: TRBJ1-6
V: TRBV14
size: -

CDR3: ASRATGDSNQPQH
J: TRBJ1-5
V: TRBV5-1
size: many

CDR3: ATSRDSVDTQY
J: TRBJ2-3
V: TRBV15
size: -

CDR3: ASSYPPQPQH
J: TRBJ1-5
V: TRBV6-2/TRBV6-3
size: -

CDR3: ASSYRGAQDYGYT
J: TRBJ1-2
V: TRBV6-2/TRBV6-3
size: -

CDR3: ASSIGPTGGVTEAF
J: TRBJ1-1
V: TRBV19
size: -

CDR3: ASSSGLAGSYQETQY
J: TRBJ2-5
V: TRBV5-1
size: -

CDR3: ASSFVAGGYNEQF
J: TRBJ2-1
V: TRBV7-9
size: -

CDR3: ASSEFGRTSTEAF
J: TRBJ1-1
V: TRBV25-1
size: -

CDR3: ASKPGEAGQPQH
J: TRBJ1-5
V: TRBV5-1
size: -

CDR3: AIRQGIGQPQH
J: TRBJ1-5
V: TRBV10-3
size: -

CDR3: ASIQDRAGGYT
J: TRBJ1-2
V: TRBV5-4
size: -

CDR3: AWSPTRGLGGELF
J: TRBJ2-2
V: TRBV30
size: -

CDR3: ASKDRVLDSQPQH
J: TRBJ1-5
V: TRBV28
size: -

CDR3: ASSQGGGLRQSNYGYT
J: TRBJ1-2
V: TRBV4-1
size: -

CDR3: ASSPPGQLNQPQH
J: TRBJ1-5
V: TRBV18
size: -

CDR3: ASRVGGPSYNSPLH
J: TRBJ1-6
V: TRBV10-2
size: few

CDR3: ATELGDSPSGANVLT
J: TRBJ2-6
V: TRBV15
size: -

CDR3: ASGLQLLTLH
J: TRBJ1-6
V: TRBV6-5
size: -

CDR3: ASSQDFGYEQY
J: TRBJ2-7
V: TRBV10-3
size: -